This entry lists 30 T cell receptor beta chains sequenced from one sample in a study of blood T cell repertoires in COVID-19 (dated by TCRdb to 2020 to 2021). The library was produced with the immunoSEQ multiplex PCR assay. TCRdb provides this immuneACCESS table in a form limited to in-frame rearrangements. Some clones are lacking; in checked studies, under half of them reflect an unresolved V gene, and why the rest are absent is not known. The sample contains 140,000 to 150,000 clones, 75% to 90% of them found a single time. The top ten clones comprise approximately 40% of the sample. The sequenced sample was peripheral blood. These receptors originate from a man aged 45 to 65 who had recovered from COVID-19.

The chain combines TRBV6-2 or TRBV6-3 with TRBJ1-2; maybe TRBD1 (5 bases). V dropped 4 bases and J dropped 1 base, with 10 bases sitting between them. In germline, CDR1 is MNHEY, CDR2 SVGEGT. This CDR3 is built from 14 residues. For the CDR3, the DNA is TGTGCCAGCAGTTTTCCACAGGTTAACTATGGCTACACCTTC. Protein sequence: CASSFPQVNYGYTF.

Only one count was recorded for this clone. The DNA for the CDR3 is TGTGCCAGCAGTCCTTTTGGGACTAGCGGGGGGAACACAGATACGCAGTATTTT. Protein sequence: CASSPFGTSGGNTDTQYF. This rearrangement joins TRBV6-6 to TRBJ2-3; the match to TRBD2 covers 15 bases. From germline, CDR1 is MNHNY and CDR2 SVGAGI (reference sequence). The CDR3 sequence is 18 residues long. V dropped 5 bases and J dropped 2; count of bases not matched to a gene: 8.

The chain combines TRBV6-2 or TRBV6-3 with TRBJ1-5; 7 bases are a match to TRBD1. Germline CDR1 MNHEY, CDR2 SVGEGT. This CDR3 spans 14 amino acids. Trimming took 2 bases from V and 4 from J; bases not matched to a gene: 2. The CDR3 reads CASSYGQENQPQHF. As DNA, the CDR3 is TGTGCCAGCAGTTACGGACAGGAGAATCAGCCCCAGCATTTT.

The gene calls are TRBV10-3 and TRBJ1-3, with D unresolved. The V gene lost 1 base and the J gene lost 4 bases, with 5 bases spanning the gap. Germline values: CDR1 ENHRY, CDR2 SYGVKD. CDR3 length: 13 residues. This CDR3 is CAISEFGGNTIYF. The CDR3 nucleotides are TGTGCCATCAGTGAGTTCGGGGGAAACACCATATATTTT.

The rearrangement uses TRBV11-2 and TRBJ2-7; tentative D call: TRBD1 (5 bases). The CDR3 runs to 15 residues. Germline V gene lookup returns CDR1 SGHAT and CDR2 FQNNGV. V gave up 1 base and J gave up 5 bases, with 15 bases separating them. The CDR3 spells CASSLGRGAENEQYF. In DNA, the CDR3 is TGTGCCAGCAGCTTAGGTCGTGGGGCCGAGAACGAGCAGTACTTC.

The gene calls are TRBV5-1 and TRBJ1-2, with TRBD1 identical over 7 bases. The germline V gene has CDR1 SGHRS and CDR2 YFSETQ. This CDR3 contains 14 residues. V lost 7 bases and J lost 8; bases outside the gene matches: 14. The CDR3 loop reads CASGESQGRSGYTF. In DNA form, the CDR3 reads TGCGCCAGCGGAGAATCACAGGGGCGTAGCGGCTACACCTTC.

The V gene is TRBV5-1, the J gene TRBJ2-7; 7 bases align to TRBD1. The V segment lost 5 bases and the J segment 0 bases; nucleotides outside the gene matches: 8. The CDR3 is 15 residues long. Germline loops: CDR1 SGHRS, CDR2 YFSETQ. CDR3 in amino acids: CASSFDRASSYEQYF. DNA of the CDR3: TGCGCCAGCAGTTTCGACAGGGCCAGCTCCTACGAGCAGTACTTC.

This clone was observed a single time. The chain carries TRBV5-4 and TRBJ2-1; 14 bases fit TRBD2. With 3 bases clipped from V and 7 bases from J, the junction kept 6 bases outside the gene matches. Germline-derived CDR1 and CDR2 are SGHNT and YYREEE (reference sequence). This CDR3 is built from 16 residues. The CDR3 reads CASSWTSGGPWNEQFF. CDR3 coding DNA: TGTGCCAGCAGCTGGACTAGCGGGGGGCCTTGGAATGAGCAGTTCTTC.

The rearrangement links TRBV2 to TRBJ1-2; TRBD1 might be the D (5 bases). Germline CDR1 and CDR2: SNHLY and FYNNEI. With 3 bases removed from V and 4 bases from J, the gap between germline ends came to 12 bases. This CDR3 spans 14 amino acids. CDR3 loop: CASSESQGLYGYTF. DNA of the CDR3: TGTGCCAGCAGTGAGAGTCAGGGCCTCTATGGCTACACCTTC.

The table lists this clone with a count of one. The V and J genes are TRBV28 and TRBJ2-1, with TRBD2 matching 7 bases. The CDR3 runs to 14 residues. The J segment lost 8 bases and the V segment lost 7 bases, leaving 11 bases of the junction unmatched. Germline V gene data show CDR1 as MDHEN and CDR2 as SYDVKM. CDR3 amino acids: CASTGLVVLHEQFF. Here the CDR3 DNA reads TGTGCCAGCACAGGACTAGTTGTTTTGCATGAGCAGTTCTTC.

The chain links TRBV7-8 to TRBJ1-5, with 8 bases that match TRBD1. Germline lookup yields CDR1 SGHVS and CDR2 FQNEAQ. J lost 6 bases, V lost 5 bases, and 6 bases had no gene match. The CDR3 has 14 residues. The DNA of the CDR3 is TGTGCCAGCAGCATCTCGACAGGGGCTCAGCCCCAGCATTTT. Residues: CASSISTGAQPQHF.

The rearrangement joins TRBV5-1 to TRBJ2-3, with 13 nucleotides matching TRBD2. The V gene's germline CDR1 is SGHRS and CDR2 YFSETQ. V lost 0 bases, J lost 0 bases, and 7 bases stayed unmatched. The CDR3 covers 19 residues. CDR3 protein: CASSLVLAGGTASTDTQYF. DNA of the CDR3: TGCGCCAGCAGCTTGGTACTAGCGGGGGGGACGGCTAGCACAGATACGCAGTATTTT.

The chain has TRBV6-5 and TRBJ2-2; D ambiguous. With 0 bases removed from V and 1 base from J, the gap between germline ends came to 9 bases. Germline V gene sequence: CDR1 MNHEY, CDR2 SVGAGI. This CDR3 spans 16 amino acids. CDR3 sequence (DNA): TGTGCCAGCAGTTACTCGATGGCTGGGAACACCGGGGAGCTGTTTTTT. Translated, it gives CASSYSMAGNTGELFF.

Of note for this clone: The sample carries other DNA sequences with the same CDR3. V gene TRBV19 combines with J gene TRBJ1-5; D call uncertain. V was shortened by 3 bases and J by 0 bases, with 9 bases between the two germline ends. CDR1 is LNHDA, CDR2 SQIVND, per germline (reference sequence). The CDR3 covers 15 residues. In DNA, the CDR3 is TGTGCCAGTAGTATCAGAACAGATAGCAATCAGCCCCAGCATTTT. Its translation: CASSIRTDSNQPQHF.

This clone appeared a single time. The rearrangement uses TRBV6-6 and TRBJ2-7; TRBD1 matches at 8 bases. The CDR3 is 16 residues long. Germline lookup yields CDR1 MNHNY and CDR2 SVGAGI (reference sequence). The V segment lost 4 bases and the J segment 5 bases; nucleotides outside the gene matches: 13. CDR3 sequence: CASSFTPGTGLNEQYF. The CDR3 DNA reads TGTGCCAGCAGTTTCACTCCCGGGACAGGCCTCAACGAGCAGTACTTC.

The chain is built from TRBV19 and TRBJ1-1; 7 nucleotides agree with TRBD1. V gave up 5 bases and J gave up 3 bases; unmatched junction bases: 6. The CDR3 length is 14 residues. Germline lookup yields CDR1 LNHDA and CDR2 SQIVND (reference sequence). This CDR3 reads CASSLGQYDTEAFF. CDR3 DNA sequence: TGTGCCAGTAGTCTGGGACAGTATGACACTGAAGCTTTCTTT.

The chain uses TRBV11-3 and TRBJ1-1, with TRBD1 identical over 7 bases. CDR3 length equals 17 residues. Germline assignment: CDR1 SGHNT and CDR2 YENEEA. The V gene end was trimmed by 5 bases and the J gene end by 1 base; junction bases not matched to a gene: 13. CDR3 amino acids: CASSSRDRLVKNTEAFF. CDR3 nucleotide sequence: TGTGCCAGCAGCAGCCGGGACAGATTAGTTAAGAACACTGAAGCTTTCTTT.

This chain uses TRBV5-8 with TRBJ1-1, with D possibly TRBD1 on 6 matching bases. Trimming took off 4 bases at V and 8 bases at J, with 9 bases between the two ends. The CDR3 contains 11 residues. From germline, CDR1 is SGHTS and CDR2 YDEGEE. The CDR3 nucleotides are TGTGCCAGCAGCCACCAGGGGGAAGCTTTCTTT. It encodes CASSHQGEAFF.

CDR3 in DNA: TGCGCCAGCAGCTTGGGTGATGCCTCGGGGTCCCAGCATTTT. Its translation is CASSLGDASGSQHF. The V and J genes are TRBV5-1 and TRBJ1-5; no reliable D call. This CDR3 contains 14 residues. In germline, CDR1 is SGHRS, CDR2 YFSETQ. The germline V and J ends were trimmed by 0 bases and 11 bases, with 15 bases remaining between them.

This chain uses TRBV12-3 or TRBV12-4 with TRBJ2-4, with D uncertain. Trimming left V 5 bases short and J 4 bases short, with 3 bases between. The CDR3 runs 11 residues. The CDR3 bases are TGTGCCAGCAGTCTTAAAAACATTCAGTACTTC. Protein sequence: CASSLKNIQYF.

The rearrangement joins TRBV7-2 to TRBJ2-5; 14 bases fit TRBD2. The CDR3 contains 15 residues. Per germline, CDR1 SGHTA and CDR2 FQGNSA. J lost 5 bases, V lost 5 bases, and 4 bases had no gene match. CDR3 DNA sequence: TGTGCCAGCAGCCCGAGGACTAGCGGGGGGGAGACCCAGTACTTC. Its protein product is CASSPRTSGGETQYF.

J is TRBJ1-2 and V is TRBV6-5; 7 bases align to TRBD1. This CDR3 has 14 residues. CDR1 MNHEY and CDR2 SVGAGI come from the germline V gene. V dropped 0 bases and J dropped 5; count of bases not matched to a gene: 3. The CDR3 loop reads CASSYSGTVYGYTF. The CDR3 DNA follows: TGTGCCAGCAGTTACTCGGGGACAGTTTATGGCTACACCTTC.

The CDR3 protein is CASSYSTGGPETQYF. DNA for the CDR3: TGTGCCAGCAGTTACTCGACGGGGGGTCCAGAGACCCAGTACTTC. The chain links TRBV6-5 to TRBJ2-5, with 7 bases identical to TRBD2. The germline gives CDR1 MNHEY, CDR2 SVGAGI. V gave up 0 bases and J gave up 4 bases; unmatched junction bases: 5. The CDR3 covers 15 residues.

This chain's CDR3 is CASSQGTENSPLHF. CDR3 in DNA: TGTGCCAGTAGTCAAGGGACAGAGAATTCACCCCTCCACTTT. The chain employs TRBV19 and TRBJ1-6; 7 nucleotides match TRBD1. Germline V gives CDR1 LNHDA, CDR2 SQIVND (reference sequence). The CDR3 has 14 amino acids. The V gene end was trimmed by 5 bases and the J gene end by 7 bases; junction bases not matched to a gene: 5.

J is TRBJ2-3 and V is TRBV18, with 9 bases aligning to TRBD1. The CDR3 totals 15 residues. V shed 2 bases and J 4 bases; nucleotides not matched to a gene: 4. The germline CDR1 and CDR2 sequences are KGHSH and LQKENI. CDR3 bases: TGTGCCAGCTCACCAGAGACAGGGGGTGCAGATACGCAGTATTTT. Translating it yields CASSPETGGADTQYF.

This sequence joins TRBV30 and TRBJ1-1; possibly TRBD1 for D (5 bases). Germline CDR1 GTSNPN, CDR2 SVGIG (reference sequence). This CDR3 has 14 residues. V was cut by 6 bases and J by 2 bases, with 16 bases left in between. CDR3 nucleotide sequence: TGTGCCTGTTTGCTTAGTAGGACAAACACTGAAGCTTTCTTT. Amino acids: CACLLSRTNTEAFF.

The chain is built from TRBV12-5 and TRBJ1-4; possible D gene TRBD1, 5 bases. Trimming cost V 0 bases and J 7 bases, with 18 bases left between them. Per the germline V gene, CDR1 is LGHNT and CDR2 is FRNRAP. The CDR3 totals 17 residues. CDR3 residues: CASGLVRNRGRAEKLFF. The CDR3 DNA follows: TGTGCTAGTGGTTTGGTACGAAATAGGGGCAGAGCTGAAAAACTGTTTTTT.

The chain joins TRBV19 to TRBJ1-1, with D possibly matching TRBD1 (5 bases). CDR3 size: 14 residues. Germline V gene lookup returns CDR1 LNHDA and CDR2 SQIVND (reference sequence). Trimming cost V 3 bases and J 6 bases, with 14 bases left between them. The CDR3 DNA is TGTGCCAGTAGTATCAATTCCCAGGGCGCTGAAGCTTTCTTT. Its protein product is CASSINSQGAEAFF.

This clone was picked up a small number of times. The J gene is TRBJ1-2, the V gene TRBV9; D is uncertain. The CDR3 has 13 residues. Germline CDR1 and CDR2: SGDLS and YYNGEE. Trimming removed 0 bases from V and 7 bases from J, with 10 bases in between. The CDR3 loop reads CASSVDQAGGYTF. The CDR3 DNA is TGTGCCAGCAGCGTAGACCAAGCGGGTGGCTACACCTTC.

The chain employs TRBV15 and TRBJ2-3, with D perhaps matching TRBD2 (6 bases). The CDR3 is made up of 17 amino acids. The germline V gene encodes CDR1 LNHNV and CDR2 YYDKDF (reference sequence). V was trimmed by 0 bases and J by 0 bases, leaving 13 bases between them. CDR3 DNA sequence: TGTGCCACCAGCAGAGATCGAGCTAGCGTTAGCACAGATACGCAGTATTTT. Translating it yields CATSRDRASVSTDTQYF.